The 6 T cell receptor beta chains below come from one sample, sequenced in a study of T cell responses to AZD1222 COVID-19 vaccine. The protocol was immunoSEQ multiplex PCR, while the TCRdb copy is restricted to in-frame clones and leaves out a portion. The table lists some 120,000 clones, around 92% of them singletons. Material: peripheral blood, obtained on day 0 of AZD1222 vaccination. Receptor source: an adult in good health.

The chain joins TRBV4-1 to TRBJ2-7; 9 nucleotides line up with TRBD1. Germline V gene lookup returns CDR1 MGHRA and CDR2 YSYEKL. The CDR3 consists of 14 residues. After removal of 4 bases from V and 5 bases from J, the junction contained 6 bases not matched to a gene. CDR3 protein: CASSRRQGGNEQYF. The CDR3 DNA sequence: TGCGCCAGCAGCCGGAGACAGGGGGGCAACGAGCAGTACTTC.

This clone has only one observation. The chain couples TRBV27 to TRBJ2-1; possible D gene TRBD2, 6 bases. The V gene's germline CDR1 is MNHEY and CDR2 SMNVEV (reference sequence). The CDR3 sequence is 17 residues long. Trimming took off 5 bases at V and 5 bases at J, with 22 bases between the two ends. The CDR3, as DNA: TGTGCCAGCAGTCCACGTTTGGTGCGGGGTTGGAACAATGAGCAGTTCTTC. This codes for CASSPRLVRGWNNEQFF.

The V gene is TRBV5-1, the J gene TRBJ2-5; D might be TRBD2 (5 bases). Between the trimmed V and J ends, which lost 0 bases and 1 base, there was a span of 7 bases. This CDR3 comprises 14 residues. Per the germline V gene, CDR1 is SGHRS and CDR2 is YFSETQ. The CDR3 reads CASSLVRAQETQYF. The DNA for the CDR3 is TGCGCCAGCAGCTTGGTGCGGGCCCAAGAGACCCAGTACTTC.

This chain connects TRBV18 to TRBJ1-2, with D possibly being TRBD1 (6 bases). V lost 7 bases to trimming and J lost 6 bases, with 18 bases between them. The germline V gene encodes CDR1 KGHSH and CDR2 LQKENI. The CDR3 runs to 14 residues. The CDR3 spells CASCEQTGNNGYTF. In nucleotides, the CDR3 is TGTGCCAGCTGTGAGCAAACAGGGAATAATGGCTACACCTTC.

The gene calls are TRBV19 and TRBJ1-5; 7 positions match TRBD1. J lost 8 bases, V lost 3 bases, and 4 bases had no gene match. The CDR3 runs 13 residues. Germline V gene data show CDR1 as LNHDA and CDR2 as SQIVND (reference sequence). DNA for the CDR3: TGTGCCAGTAGTATGGAGGGGGCAAAGCCCCAGCATTTT. Protein sequence: CASSMEGAKPQHF. The full variable domain, completed using reference TRBV19 and TRBJ1-5, is DGGITQSPKYLFRKEGQNVTLSCEQNLNHDAMYWYRQDPGQGLRLIYYSQIVNDFQKGDIAEGYSVSREKKESFPLTVTSAQKNPTAFYLCASSMEGAKPQHFGDGTRLSIL.

The chain is built from TRBV4-1 and TRBJ1-5; D is possibly TRBD1 (5 bases). Germline CDR1 MGHRA, CDR2 YSYEKL. The CDR3 consists of 15 residues. Trimming took off 0 bases at V and 4 bases at J, with 10 bases between the two ends. The CDR3 protein is CASSQDFGTNQPQHF. The DNA for the CDR3 is TGCGCCAGCAGCCAAGACTTCGGGACTAATCAGCCCCAGCATTTT.